Shown below are 27 T cell receptor beta chains from a single sample sequenced in a study of OX40 agonist ivuxolimab in advanced cancers. The repertoire was sequenced with immunoSEQ multiplex PCR; TCRdb's copy has only in-frame clones and lacks some. The table includes some 85,000 clones, roughly 91% detected once. The sample consisted of CD4+ or CD8+ T cells sorted from blood, taken in a trial of the OX40 agonist ivuxolimab. The receptors derive from an adult with an advanced solid tumor such as melanoma, head and neck, liver or kidney cancer.

The count of this clone is one. The chain links TRBV23-1 to TRBJ1-6, with D unclear. TRBV23-1 is sorted into the ORF group, with uncertain function. The CDR3 is 17 residues long. V gave up 2 bases and J gave up 3 bases, with 14 bases separating them. CDR3 amino acids: CASSQGQSEYYNSPLHF. Written as DNA, the CDR3 is TGCGCCAGCAGTCAAGGGCAAAGCGAATACTATAATTCACCCCTCCACTTT.

J is TRBJ2-5 and V is TRBV11-3, with a weak D call TRBD1 (6 bases). Trimming stripped 2 bases from V and 2 bases from J, with 15 bases between. The CDR3 loop spans 16 amino acids. Germline assignment: CDR1 SGHNT and CDR2 YENEEA. This chain's CDR3 is CASSLLPGVSQETQYF. CDR3 coding DNA: TGTGCCAGCAGCTTACTACCAGGGGTTAGTCAAGAGACCCAGTACTTC.

The rearrangement uses TRBV15 and TRBJ2-5; tentative D call: TRBD2 (6 bases). The germline V gene encodes CDR1 LNHNV and CDR2 YYDKDF (reference sequence). The CDR3 has 14 residues. Trimming shortened V by 4 bases and J by 2 bases, and 11 bases separated the two germline ends. The CDR3, as DNA: TGTGCCACCAGCATCGACGGGAGTCAAGAGACCCAGTACTTC. Protein product: CATSIDGSQETQYF.

The V and J genes are TRBV28 and TRBJ2-7; D may be TRBD1 (6 bases). The CDR3 is 16 amino acids. The V gene's germline CDR1 is MDHEN and CDR2 SYDVKM. Trimming took off 5 bases at V and 0 bases at J, with 17 bases between the two ends. The chain's CDR3 is CASSETGTTSSYEQYF. The CDR3 bases are TGTGCCAGCAGTGAAACCGGGACAACCAGCTCCTACGAGCAGTACTTC. The complete variable domain, with remaining parts taken from reference TRBV28 and TRBJ2-7, reads DVKVTQSSRYLVKRTGEKVFLECVQDMDHENMFWYRQDPGLGLRLIYFSYDVKMKEKGDIPEGYSVSREKKERFSLILESASTNQTSMYLCASSETGTTSSYEQYFGPGTRLTVT.

This clone was detected once. The chain links TRBV6-5 to TRBJ2-7; 9 bases align to TRBD1. After removal of 6 bases from V and 6 bases from J, the junction contained 6 bases not matched to a gene. CDR3 length equals 13 residues. Germline-derived CDR1 and CDR2 are MNHEY and SVGAGI. CDR3 DNA sequence: TGTGCCAGCAGAAGACAGGGGGAGAGCGAGCAGTACTTC. It yields the protein CASRRQGESEQYF.

This rearrangement joins TRBV16 to TRBJ2-3; perhaps TRBD2 as D (6 bases). The CDR3 totals 14 residues. Trimming pared 4 bases from V and 5 bases from J, leaving 13 bases between. Germline V gives CDR1 KGHSY, CDR2 FQNENV. CDR3 loop: CASSPAGLIDTQYF. The CDR3 coding sequence is TGTGCCAGCAGCCCGGCGGGACTTATAGATACGCAGTATTTT.

The table lists this clone with a few counts. V and J are TRBV11-2 and TRBJ2-7; D is perhaps TRBD1 (5 bases). This CDR3 has 14 residues. Germline V lookup: CDR1 SGHAT, CDR2 FQNNGV. Trimming pared 3 bases from V and 1 base from J, leaving 10 bases between. CDR3 sequence (DNA): TGTGCCAGCAGCTTTTCCAGGGTTTCCTACGAGCAGTACTTC. It yields the protein CASSFSRVSYEQYF. The whole variable domain, remainder taken from reference TRBV11-2 and TRBJ2-7, is EAGVAQSPRYKIIEKRQSVAFWCNPISGHATLYWYQQILGQGPKLLIQFQNNGVVDDSQLPKDRFSAERLKGVDSTLKIQPAKLEDSAVYLCASSFSRVSYEQYFGPGTRLTVT.

V and J are TRBV4-3 and TRBJ1-1; no clear D. This CDR3 is built from 16 residues. Trimming pared 0 bases from V and 5 bases from J, leaving 16 bases between. The germline CDR1 and CDR2 sequences are LGHNA and YSLEER. CDR3 in DNA: TGCGCCAGCAGCCAAGACCTACTGTTGAGGGCAACTGAAGCTTTCTTT. Its translation is CASSQDLLLRATEAFF.

Regarding this clone: Other nucleotide sequences in the sample specify the same CDR3. V gene TRBV5-1 combines with J gene TRBJ2-7, with 7 bases identical to TRBD1. Germline V gives CDR1 SGHRS, CDR2 YFSETQ. The CDR3 has 15 residues. The ends lost 5 bases at V and 2 bases at J; junction bases unmatched: 10. The DNA of the CDR3 is TGCGCCAGCAGTTCAGGACAGGCCCTCACCTACGAGCAGTACTTC. Protein: CASSSGQALTYEQYF.

The CDR3 sequence is CASSPLRTEANSPLHF. The CDR3 nucleotides are TGTGCCAGCTCACCACTCCGGACAGAAGCGAATTCACCCCTCCACTTT. V gene TRBV18 combines with J gene TRBJ1-6; D is possibly TRBD1 (6 bases). The ends were cut back, 1 base at V and 7 bases at J, with 14 bases in the middle. This CDR3 is built from 16 residues. The germline CDR1 and CDR2 sequences are KGHSH and LQKENI.

The chain couples TRBV5-6 to TRBJ2-3; TRBD1 matches 8 bases. Looked up from germline, CDR1 is SGHDT and CDR2 is YYEEEE. V lost 4 bases, J lost 4 bases, and 5 bases stayed unmatched. The CDR3 has 14 residues. DNA of the CDR3: TGTGCCAGCAGCCTGACAGGGGTGGCAGATACGCAGTATTTT. It codes for CASSLTGVADTQYF.

V usage is TRBV7-2 and J usage is TRBJ1-5; 10 bases fit TRBD1. The CDR3 consists of 15 residues. V trimming: 5 bases; J trimming: 5 bases; junction bases outside the gene matches: 6. CDR1 and CDR2 from the germline V gene are SGHTA and FQGNSA. The CDR3 DNA sequence: TGTGCCAGCAGCAGAACCGGGACAGGGGATCAGCCCCAGCATTTT. Amino acid sequence: CASSRTGTGDQPQHF. Full variable domain (remainder filled in from reference TRBV7-2 and TRBJ1-5): GAGVSQSPSNKVTEKGKDVELRCDPISGHTALYWYRQSLGQGLEFLIYFQGNSAPDKSGLPSDRFSAERTGGSVSTLTIQRTQQEDSAVYLCASSRTGTGDQPQHFGDGTRLSIL.

The rearrangement links TRBV10-2 to TRBJ1-3, with a possible D match to TRBD1 (5 bases). CDR1 WSHSY and CDR2 SAAADI come from the germline V gene. The CDR3 sequence is 15 residues long. Trimming cost V 7 bases and J 4 bases, with 17 bases left between them. DNA of the CDR3: TGCGCCAGCAAACAACTAGGAGGGGTAGGAAACACCATATATTTT. Translation: CASKQLGGVGNTIYF.

The rearrangement links TRBV10-2 to TRBJ2-1; 10 nucleotides match TRBD2. CDR1 and CDR2 from the germline V gene are WSHSY and SAAADI. CDR3 size: 14 residues. V trimming: 7 bases; J trimming: 8 bases; junction bases outside the gene matches: 8. In DNA form, the CDR3 reads TGCGCCAGCACACCGGCTAGCGGGAGCTATGAGCAGTTCTTC. Protein: CASTPASGSYEQFF.

V and J are TRBV7-2 and TRBJ2-3; TRBD1 is a possible D gene (6 bases). Trimming left V 5 bases short and J 2 bases short, with 14 bases between. CDR1 SGHTA and CDR2 FQGNSA come from the germline V gene. The CDR3 is 15 amino acids. DNA for the CDR3: TGTGCCAGCAGCATACAGGGTGGGCTCACAGATACGCAGTATTTT. Its protein product is CASSIQGGLTDTQYF.

This clone was seen more than once but under ten times. This sequence joins TRBV7-9 and TRBJ2-5, with D possibly TRBD2 on 6 matching bases. Trimming removed 4 bases from V and 2 bases from J, with 14 bases in between. Germline values: CDR1 SEHNR, CDR2 FQNEAQ (reference sequence). This CDR3 region has 15 residues. As DNA, the CDR3 is TGTGCCAGCAGCTCTGACGGGGGAAGACAAGAGACCCAGTACTTC. This gives the protein CASSSDGGRQETQYF.

V and J are TRBV19 and TRBJ1-5, with D perhaps TRBD1 (6 bases). The CDR3 sequence is 13 residues long. Trimming pared 5 bases from V and 3 bases from J, leaving 8 bases between. Germline V CDR1 and CDR2: LNHDA, SQIVND (reference sequence). The DNA for the CDR3 is TGTGCCAGTAGTGGGGGCAACAATCAGCCCCAGCATTTT. Translating it yields CASSGGNNQPQHF.

This CDR3 is CASSPPWVGFQETQYF. CDR3 nucleotides: TGTGCCAGCTCACCACCGTGGGTGGGCTTCCAAGAGACCCAGTACTTC. The chain links TRBV18 to TRBJ2-5; D gene uncertain. This CDR3 has 16 amino acids. The V and J ends lost 0 bases and 1 base respectively, with 12 bases between them. Germline CDR1 is KGHSH and CDR2 is LQKENI.

The gene calls are TRBV18 and TRBJ2-2; D unclear. V gave up 0 bases and J gave up 2 bases, with 10 bases separating them. There are 16 residues in the CDR3. Germline CDR1 and CDR2: KGHSH and LQKENI. For the CDR3, the DNA is TGTGCCAGCTCACCACCCAGTTTGGGTAACACCGGGGAGCTGTTTTTT. The encoded protein is CASSPPSLGNTGELFF.

V usage is TRBV5-1 and J usage is TRBJ1-1; D gene unclear. Germline assignment: CDR1 SGHRS and CDR2 YFSETQ. V was cut by 7 bases and J by 1 base, with 11 bases left in between. The CDR3 extends over 13 amino acids. CDR3 in DNA: TGCGCCAGCTGCGAGGATAGGAACACTGAAGCTTTCTTT. This translates into CASCEDRNTEAFF.

V and J are TRBV7-9 and TRBJ2-1, with no clear D. In germline, CDR1 is SEHNR, CDR2 FQNEAQ (reference sequence). This CDR3 has 12 amino acids. Trimming stripped 2 bases from V and 8 bases from J, with 7 bases between. As DNA, the CDR3 is TGTGCCAGCAGCTTAACTTACTATGAGCAGTTCTTC. As protein: CASSLTYYEQFF.

The rearrangement uses TRBV7-3 and TRBJ2-1, with 8 bases fitting TRBD2. Germline V CDR1 and CDR2: SGHTA, FQGTGA. CDR3 length equals 15 residues. J gave up 9 bases and V 5 bases, and 12 bases lay outside the gene matches. DNA for the CDR3: TGTGCCAGCAGCCCCCAGGGAGCGGGAGAACGTGAGCAGTTCTTC. Amino acid sequence: CASSPQGAGEREQFF.

The V gene is TRBV7-8, the J gene TRBJ1-2; 7 bases line up with TRBD1. The J segment lost 1 base and the V segment lost 5 bases, leaving 10 bases of the junction unmatched. The CDR3 loop spans 16 amino acids. Germline V gives CDR1 SGHVS, CDR2 FQNEAQ. CDR3 in DNA: TGTGCCAGCAGCCCATTTACAGGGGAGCGTAACTATGGCTACACCTTC. Amino acids: CASSPFTGERNYGYTF. Using reference TRBV7-8 and TRBJ1-2 for the parts outside the CDR3, the full variable domain is GAGVSQSPRYKVAKRGQDVALRCDPISGHVSLFWYQQALGQGPEFLTYFQNEAQLDKSGLPSDRFFAERPEGSVSTLKIQRTQQEDSAVYLCASSPFTGERNYGYTFGSGTRLTVV.

The chain is built from TRBV19 and TRBJ2-3; 8 bases match TRBD1. Germline CDR1 and CDR2: LNHDA and SQIVND (reference sequence). After removal of 5 bases from V and 5 bases from J, the junction contained 6 bases not matched to a gene. The CDR3 is 14 amino acids. CDR3 region: CASSSPGGKDTQYF. CDR3 in DNA: TGTGCCAGTAGTTCTCCAGGGGGCAAAGATACGCAGTATTTT.

The V call is TRBV27, the J call TRBJ1-1, with D unclear. Trimming shortened V by 2 bases and J by 0 bases, and 19 bases separated the two germline ends. Germline V gene data show CDR1 as MNHEY and CDR2 as SMNVEV (reference sequence). This CDR3 spans 18 amino acids. In nucleotides, the CDR3 is TGTGCCAGCAGTTTAACGCCTCTTGGGCAGGCCCTGAACACTGAAGCTTTCTTT. Translated, it gives CASSLTPLGQALNTEAFF.

This clone has more than one count but fewer than ten. The rearrangement links TRBV7-9 to TRBJ2-7; D not certain. The length of the CDR3 is 13 residues. Germline assignment: CDR1 SEHNR and CDR2 FQNEAQ (reference sequence). V dropped 2 bases and J dropped 6 bases, with 11 bases sitting between them. As DNA, the CDR3 is TGTGCCAGCAGCTTACCACAGTCTGGCGAGCAGTACTTC. The encoded protein is CASSLPQSGEQYF.

This sequence joins TRBV19 and TRBJ2-1; D unresolved. With 4 bases removed from V and 7 bases from J, the gap between germline ends came to 17 bases. The V gene's germline CDR1 is LNHDA and CDR2 SQIVND (reference sequence). This CDR3 is 15 amino acids long. CDR3 in amino acids: CASSTSRSVENEQFF. The DNA for the CDR3 is TGTGCCAGTAGTACCTCCCGGTCCGTAGAGAATGAGCAGTTCTTC.